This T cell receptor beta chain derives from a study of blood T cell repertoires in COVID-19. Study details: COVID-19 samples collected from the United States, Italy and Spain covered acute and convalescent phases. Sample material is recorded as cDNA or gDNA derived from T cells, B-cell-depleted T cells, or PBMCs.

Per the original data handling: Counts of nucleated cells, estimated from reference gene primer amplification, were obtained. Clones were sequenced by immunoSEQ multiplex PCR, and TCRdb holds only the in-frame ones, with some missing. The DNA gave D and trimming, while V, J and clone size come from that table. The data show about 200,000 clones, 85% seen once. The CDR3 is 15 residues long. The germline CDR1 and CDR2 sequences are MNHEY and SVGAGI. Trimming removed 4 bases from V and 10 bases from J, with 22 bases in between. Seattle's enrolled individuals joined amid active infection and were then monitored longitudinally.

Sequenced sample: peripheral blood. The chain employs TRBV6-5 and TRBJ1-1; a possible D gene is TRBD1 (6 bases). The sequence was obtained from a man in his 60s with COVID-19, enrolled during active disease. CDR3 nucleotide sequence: TGTGCCAGCAGTTCCCGATTCAGGGGACAAGTAGGAGCTTTCTTT. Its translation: CASSSRFRGQVGAFF.